The source of this T cell receptor (beta chain) is a study of blood T cell repertoires in COVID-19 (dated by TCRdb to about 2020). Background on the whole study: The collaborator samples originated in the United States, Italy and Spain and spanned the acute and convalescent phases of COVID-19. The material from the prospective study consisted of cDNA or gDNA derived from T cells, B-cell-depleted T cells, or PBMCs. The dataset comprised deeply sampled blood TCRbeta repertoires from subjects exposed to, actively infected with, or recovered from COVID-19. The repertoires were released in a freely available public database meant as a resource for research on the immune response to SARS-CoV-2. The samples were drawn from two sources: the first 160 participants of the ongoing ImmuneRACE study, and some 1,300 subjects contributed by 6 global collaborators. The sample metadata nearly always contained a de-identified subject ID, COVID-19 status, age in years and sex. HLA class I and class II types, where available, came from metadata supplied by the sample provider rather than from assay-based typing.

As encoded in the germline V gene (reference sequence), CDR1 is LNHNV while CDR2 is YYDKDF. The CDR3 contains 14 residues, cysteine and phenylalanine counted. CDR3 DNA is the only sequence kept; it has 42 bases, read in frame from the first base. Germline trimming amounts to 8 bases on V and 4 bases on J, with 9 as the count of junction bases outside the gene matches. TCRbeta CDR3 regions were amplified from genomic DNA using the immunoSEQ Assay, a bias-controlled multiplex PCR. On the study's bioinformatics: Within the assay, amplification of reference gene primers was used to estimate how many nucleated cells each sample contained. Sequence reads were collapsed and filtered to measure the absolute abundance of every unique TCRbeta CDR3 rearrangement. For each sample, productive Simpson clonality was calculated as the square root of Simpson's diversity index over productive rearrangements. TCRdb stores this immuneACCESS table with in-frame sequences only. Part of the clones is absent; in the studies checked, under half of the shortfall reflects unresolved V genes, and no reason is known for the rest. V, J and clone size are taken as reported in that table, and D and trimming were inferred from the DNA itself. Recorded for this sample are 20,000 to 25,000 clones; about 88% of them occurred a single time. Of the sample, about 10% is held by the ten largest clones.

Comment on this clone: Its antigen has not been determined. It has no much larger one-base neighbor in the sample; base qualities were not kept.

Whole blood was collected in K2EDTA tubes by collaborating institutions according to the institutions' own protocols. Collaborator samples were shipped for TCRbeta analysis as frozen whole blood, isolated PBMCs, or DNA extracted from either sample type. Results and caveats for the whole study, not just this receptor: How much clinical and demographic metadata was included differed by source and by participant, and the metadata was provided uncurated.

Sequencing was done on a sample of peripheral blood. The rearranged segments are TRBV15 and TRBJ2-7; TRBD2 matches 9 bases in the middle. The clonotype originates from a human donor in a cohort sampled during active COVID-19. The donor label of this sample is uncertain. In nucleotide form, the sequence is TGTGCCACCTCGGACGGACTAGCGAGGTACGAGCAGTACTTC. It translates to CATSDGLARYEQYF.